This TCR beta chain appears in the sequencing data of a study of memory CD4+ T cells and cytomegalovirus serostatus. This clone was seen a single time. The sort gate was single viable CD3+CD4+CD8-CD45RO+ cells for memory CD4+ T cells. CMV serostatus came from serum IgG against pp150, pp28, p38, p52. The CDR3 totals 14 residues. The germline gives CDR1 GTSNPN, CDR2 SVGIG (reference sequence). V trimming: 2 bases; J trimming: 2 bases; junction bases outside the gene matches: 4. Per the study methods: Out-of-frame sequences were removed, leaving around 2,000,000 distinct TCRbeta sequences. The table came from immunoSEQ multiplex PCR; TCRdb's copy has only in-frame clones and leaves some out. The V and J calls and the clone size are those of that table, but D and trimming were determined from the DNA. The sample lists approximately 30,000 clones, around 74% occurring once.

Sequences were obtained from memory CD4+ T cells from blood. The sequence was collected from an adult in good health and CMV-seronegative. Some clones in this sample may be carry-over from other donors' samples. This rearrangement joins TRBV30 to TRBJ2-7; TRBD2 agrees at 9 bases. The CDR3 region has the DNA TGTGCCTGGAGTTTTGGCGGGGGGGCCTACGAGCAGTACTTC. Protein: CAWSFGGGAYEQYF.